What follows are 17 T cell receptor beta chains derived from one specimen sequenced in a study of cytomegalovirus exposure and HLA in healthy donors. This PCR relied on a set of 60 Vbeta primers and 13 Jbeta primers. Assay: immunoSEQ multiplex PCR; the TCRdb copy retains only in-frame clones and omits some. The sample includes under 100,000 clones, about three quarters of them seen just once. The sample consisted of PBMCs. These receptors originate from a woman in her forties or fifties in good health and CMV-seropositive.

The gene calls are TRBV7-9 and TRBJ2-3, with 10 bases identical to TRBD2. Per germline, CDR1 SEHNR and CDR2 FQNEAQ (reference sequence). The CDR3 covers 18 residues. The V gene end was trimmed by 3 bases and the J gene end by 0 bases; junction bases not matched to a gene: 9. Here the CDR3 DNA reads TGTGCCAGCAGCTTGAAGACTAGCGGGTTCGCTAGCACAGATACGCAGTATTTT. Translated, it gives CASSLKTSGFASTDTQYF.

The chain carries TRBV13 and TRBJ2-7; 7 bases are shared with TRBD2. The junction had 13 bases not matched to a gene; V was cut back by 4 bases and J by 4 bases. CDR1 is PRHDT and CDR2 is FYEKMQ in the germline V gene (reference sequence). The CDR3 extends over 16 amino acids. CDR3 in DNA: TGTGCCAGCAGCTCCTACCGGGCTAGCGGAGAGTACGAGCAGTACTTC. Translated: CASSSYRASGEYEQYF.

A few counts support this clone. J is TRBJ2-5 and V is TRBV4-1; TRBD2 is a possible D gene (6 bases). The DNA end is a closer match to TRBJ2-7, so the J assignment may be wrong. The CDR3 consists of 14 residues. Germline values: CDR1 MGHRA, CDR2 YSYEKL. CDR3 in DNA: TGCGCCAGCAGCCAGTCCGGCGGGACCTACGAGCAGTACTTC. It yields the protein CASSQSGGTYEQYF.

This sequence joins TRBV29-1 and TRBJ2-3, with 10 bases lining up with TRBD1. The CDR3 spans 14 residues. Germline V lookup: CDR1 SQVTM, CDR2 ANQGSEA. The V gene end was trimmed by 7 bases and the J gene end by 4 bases; junction bases not matched to a gene: 8. CDR3 nucleotide sequence: TGCAGCGCGGGAACGGGACAGGGGTCAGATACGCAGTATTTT. As protein: CSAGTGQGSDTQYF.

This clone was counted a single time. V usage is TRBV6-1 and J usage is TRBJ1-2; perhaps TRBD1 as D (5 bases). The CDR3 runs 13 residues. Germline-derived CDR1 and CDR2 are MNHNS and SASEGT. V lost 8 bases and J 0 bases, leaving 10 bases between the germline ends. CDR3 nucleotide sequence: TGTGCCAGCCGGACAACTTCTAACTATGGCTACACCTTC. Translation gives CASRTTSNYGYTF.

V gene TRBV6-5 combines with J gene TRBJ2-5; TRBD2 aligns across 16 bases. The germline CDR1 and CDR2 sequences are MNHEY and SVGAGI. The CDR3 runs 15 residues. The trim removed 8 bases at V and 5 bases at J, leaving 5 bases unmatched. CDR3 loop: CASRGLAGGGETQYF. The DNA of the CDR3 is TGTGCCAGCCGGGGACTAGCGGGAGGGGGGGAGACCCAGTACTTC.

For the CDR3, the DNA is TGTGCCAGCAGCGTAGCCGGTATGAATGAGCAGTTCTTC. This sequence encodes CASSVAGMNEQFF. The rearrangement uses TRBV9 and TRBJ2-1; no firm D call. Germline V lookup: CDR1 SGDLS, CDR2 YYNGEE. This CDR3 comprises 13 residues. V was trimmed by 0 bases and J by 7 bases, leaving 8 bases between them.

The J gene is TRBJ1-3, the V gene TRBV28, with TRBD1 matching over 7 bases. With V trimmed by 5 bases and J by 4 bases, 8 bases remained unmatched. Germline V lookup: CDR1 MDHEN, CDR2 SYDVKM. The CDR3 spans 15 residues. The CDR3: CASSIGDRIGNTIYF. Here the CDR3 DNA reads TGTGCCAGCAGTATAGGGGACAGAATCGGAAACACCATATATTTT.

The chain has TRBV5-1 and TRBJ1-6, with 7 nucleotides matching TRBD1. The CDR3 contains 14 residues. J was trimmed by 4 bases and V by 3 bases; bases with no gene match: 1. Germline V lookup: CDR1 SGHRS, CDR2 YFSETQ. The CDR3: CASSSQGYNSPLHF. The CDR3 DNA sequence: TGCGCCAGCAGCTCACAGGGGTATAATTCACCCCTCCACTTT.

The table lists this clone with a count of one. The chain is built from TRBV27 and TRBJ1-4, with D hard to call. V was cut by 5 bases and J by 0 bases, with 7 bases left in between. The CDR3 is 14 amino acids. Germline V gives CDR1 MNHEY, CDR2 SMNVEV (reference sequence). This CDR3 is CASSPLATNEKLFF. The DNA for the CDR3 is TGTGCCAGCAGTCCATTAGCAACTAATGAAAAACTGTTTTTT.

This clone showed up just a few times. This rearrangement joins TRBV6-1 to TRBJ1-6; 10 positions match TRBD1. This CDR3 has 16 residues. V shed 2 bases and J 9 bases; nucleotides not matched to a gene: 7. Germline loops: CDR1 MNHNS, CDR2 SASEGT. CDR3 loop: CASSEPPTGGGSPLHF. In nucleotides, the CDR3 is TGTGCCAGCAGTGAACCCCCGACAGGGGGCGGTTCACCCCTCCACTTT.

This clone occurred a few times. The chain recombines TRBV15 with TRBJ2-3; 7 nucleotides agree with TRBD1. Germline V gene sequence: CDR1 LNHNV, CDR2 YYDKDF (reference sequence). Germline trimming cut 2 bases from V and 0 bases from J; bases unmatched to any gene: 2. This CDR3 spans 15 amino acids. The CDR3 DNA reads as TGTGCCACCAGCAGAAACAGGGGTAGCACAGATACGCAGTATTTT. Its translation is CATSRNRGSTDTQYF.

The chain employs TRBV7-9 and TRBJ1-4, with D perhaps matching TRBD1 (6 bases). In germline, CDR1 is SEHNR, CDR2 FQNEAQ (reference sequence). The CDR3 runs to 14 residues. The V end was cut by 5 bases, the J end by 6 bases, with 13 bases between. The CDR3 sequence: CASSSGTNDEKLFF. CDR3 coding DNA: TGTGCCAGCAGCAGTGGGACAAACGATGAAAAACTGTTTTTT.

The chain employs TRBV9 and TRBJ2-2; D is possibly TRBD1 (5 bases). The CDR3 has 15 residues. Germline loops: CDR1 SGDLS, CDR2 YYNGEE. V lost 2 bases to trimming and J lost 3 bases, with 11 bases between them. For the CDR3, the DNA is TGTGCCAGCAGCGTCGTAGGGGCGGACACCGGGGAGCTGTTTTTT. Translating it yields CASSVVGADTGELFF.

V usage is TRBV9 and J usage is TRBJ1-6; tentatively, D is TRBD1 (6 bases). This CDR3 has 13 residues. Germline V gives CDR1 SGDLS, CDR2 YYNGEE. Trimming took off 4 bases at V and 15 bases at J, with 17 bases between the two ends. The CDR3 region is CASSPSTGSHLHF. The CDR3 DNA sequence: TGTGCCAGCAGCCCCTCGACAGGCTCTCACCTCCACTTT.

V and J are TRBV14 and TRBJ2-3, with 10 bases that match TRBD2. Germline V lookup: CDR1 SGHDN, CDR2 FVKESK. With V trimmed by 4 bases and J by 3 bases, 4 bases remained unmatched. The CDR3 loop spans 15 amino acids. CDR3 DNA sequence: TGTGCCAGCAGCCGCCTAGCGGGAGTGACAGATACGCAGTATTTT. The encoded protein is CASSRLAGVTDTQYF.

CDR3 sequence reads: CASTQISASGANVLTF. CDR3 nucleotide sequence: TGCGCCAGCACACAGATTAGCGCCTCTGGGGCCAACGTCCTGACTTTC. The rearrangement joins TRBV5-1 to TRBJ2-6; tentative D call: TRBD2 (5 bases). The CDR3 is made up of 16 amino acids. Germline CDR1 is SGHRS and CDR2 is YFSETQ. The V gene lost 6 bases and the J gene lost 0 bases, with 13 bases spanning the gap.